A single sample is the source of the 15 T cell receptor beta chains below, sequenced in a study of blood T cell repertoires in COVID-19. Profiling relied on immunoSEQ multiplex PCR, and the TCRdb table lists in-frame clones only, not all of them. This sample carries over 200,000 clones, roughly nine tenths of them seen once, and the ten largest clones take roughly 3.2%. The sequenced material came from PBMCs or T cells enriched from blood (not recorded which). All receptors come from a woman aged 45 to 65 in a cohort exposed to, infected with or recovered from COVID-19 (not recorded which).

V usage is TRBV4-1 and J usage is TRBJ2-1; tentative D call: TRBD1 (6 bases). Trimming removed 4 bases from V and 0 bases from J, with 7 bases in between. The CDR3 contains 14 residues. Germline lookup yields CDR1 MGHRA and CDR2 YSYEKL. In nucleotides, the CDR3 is TGCGCCAGCAGCCGGACAGCCTCCTACAATGAGCAGTTCTTC. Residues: CASSRTASYNEQFF.

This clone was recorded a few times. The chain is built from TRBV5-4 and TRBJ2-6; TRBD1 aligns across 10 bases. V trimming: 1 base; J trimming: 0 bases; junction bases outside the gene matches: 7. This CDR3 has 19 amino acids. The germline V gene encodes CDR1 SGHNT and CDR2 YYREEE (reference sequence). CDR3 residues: CASSLRGQGMSSGANVLTF. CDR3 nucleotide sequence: TGTGCCAGCAGCTTGAGGGGACAGGGGATGAGCTCTGGGGCCAACGTCCTGACTTTC. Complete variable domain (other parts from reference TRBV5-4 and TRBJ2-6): ETGVTQSPTHLIKTRGQQVTLRCSSQSGHNTVSWYQQALGQGPQFIFQYYREEENGRGNFPPRFSGLQFPNYSSELNVNALELDDSALYLCASSLRGQGMSSGANVLTFGAGSRLTVL.

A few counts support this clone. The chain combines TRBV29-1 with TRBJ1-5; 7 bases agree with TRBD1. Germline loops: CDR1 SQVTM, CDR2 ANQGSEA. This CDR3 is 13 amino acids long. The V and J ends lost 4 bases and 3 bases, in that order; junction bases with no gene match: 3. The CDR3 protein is CSVAQGNNQPQHF. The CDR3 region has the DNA TGCAGCGTTGCACAGGGGAACAATCAGCCCCAGCATTTT. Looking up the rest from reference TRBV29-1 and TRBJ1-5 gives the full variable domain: SAVISQKPSRDICQRGTSLTIQCQVDSQVTMMFWYRQQPGQSLTLIATANQGSEATYESGFVIDKFPISRPNLTFSTLTVSNMSPEDSSIYLCSVAQGNNQPQHFGDGTRLSIL.

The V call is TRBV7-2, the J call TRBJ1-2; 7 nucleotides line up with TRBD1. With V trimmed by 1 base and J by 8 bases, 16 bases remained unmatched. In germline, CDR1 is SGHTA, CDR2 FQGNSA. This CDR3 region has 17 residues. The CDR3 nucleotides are TGTGCCAGCAGCTTAGACGAACTACAGGGGACATATGGAGGCTACACCTTC. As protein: CASSLDELQGTYGGYTF.

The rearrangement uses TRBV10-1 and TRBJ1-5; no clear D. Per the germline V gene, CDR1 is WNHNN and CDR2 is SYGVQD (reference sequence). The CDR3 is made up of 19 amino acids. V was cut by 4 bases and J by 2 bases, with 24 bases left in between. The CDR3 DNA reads TGCGCCAGCAGTGGCCCCCGGGTCCCGGTATGGGTGGGCAATCAGCCCCAGCATTTT. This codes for CASSGPRVPVWVGNQPQHF.

The CDR3 loop reads CASSYEQGSRAFF. The CDR3 region has the DNA TGTGCCAGCAGTTACGAACAGGGGAGCCGGGCTTTCTTT. This chain uses TRBV6-5 with TRBJ1-1, with 7 bases lining up with TRBD1. Looked up from germline, CDR1 is MNHEY and CDR2 is SVGAGI. Losses at the gene ends were 2 bases for V and 11 bases for J; bases not matched to a gene: 8. The CDR3 length is 13 residues.

The CDR3 bases are TGTGCCAGCAGTTCCCCTCTGGGGAGCGGGGGGTTCAGCTCCTACAATGAGCAGTTCTTC. It encodes CASSSPLGSGGFSSYNEQFF. The chain is built from TRBV27 and TRBJ2-1; the match to TRBD2 covers 9 bases. Losses at the gene ends were 4 bases for V and 0 bases for J; bases not matched to a gene: 16. Germline assignment: CDR1 MNHEY and CDR2 SMNVEV (reference sequence). This CDR3 contains 20 residues.

As DNA, the CDR3 is TGTGCCAGCAGCTTGCGGACTACAAGAGAGGAGAATGAGCAGTTCTTC. Translating it yields CASSLRTTREENEQFF. J is TRBJ2-1 and V is TRBV7-2; D possibly corresponds to TRBD2 (6 bases). V dropped 3 bases and J dropped 7 bases, with 19 bases sitting between them. Germline CDR1 SGHTA, CDR2 FQGNSA. This CDR3 has 16 amino acids.

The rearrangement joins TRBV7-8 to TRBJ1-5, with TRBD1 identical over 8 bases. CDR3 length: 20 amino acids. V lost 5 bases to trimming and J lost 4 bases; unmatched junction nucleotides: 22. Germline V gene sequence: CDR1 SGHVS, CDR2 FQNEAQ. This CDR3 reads CASSLNWYFSKQGVNQPQHF. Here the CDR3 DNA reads TGTGCCAGCAGCCTCAACTGGTATTTCTCGAAACAGGGGGTTAATCAGCCCCAGCATTTT. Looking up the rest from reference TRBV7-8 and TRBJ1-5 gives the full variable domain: GAGVSQSPRYKVAKRGQDVALRCDPISGHVSLFWYQQALGQGPEFLTYFQNEAQLDKSGLPSDRFFAERPEGSVSTLKIQRTQQEDSAVYLCASSLNWYFSKQGVNQPQHFGDGTRLSIL.

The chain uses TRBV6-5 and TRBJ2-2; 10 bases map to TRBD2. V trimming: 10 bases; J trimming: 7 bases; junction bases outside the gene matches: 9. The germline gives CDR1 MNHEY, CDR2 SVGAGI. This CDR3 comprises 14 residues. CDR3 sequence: CATKQGLANGELFF. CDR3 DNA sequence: TGTGCCACCAAACAGGGACTAGCGAACGGGGAGCTGTTTTTT.

The CDR3 DNA reads TGTGCTAGTGGTTTGGGTGGCAGGGCCAACTATGGCTACACCTTC. Translating gives CASGLGGRANYGYTF. The chain uses TRBV12-5 and TRBJ1-2; D may be TRBD1 (5 bases). The germline V and J ends were trimmed by 1 base and 2 bases, with 11 bases remaining between them. The germline CDR1 and CDR2 sequences are LGHNT and FRNRAP. This CDR3 comprises 15 residues.

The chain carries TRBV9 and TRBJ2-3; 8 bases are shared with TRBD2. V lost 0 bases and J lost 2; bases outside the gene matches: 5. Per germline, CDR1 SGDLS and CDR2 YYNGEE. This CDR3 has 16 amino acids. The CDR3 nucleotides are TGTGCCAGCAGCGTAGCCGAGCGGGGGATCACAGATACGCAGTATTTT. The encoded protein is CASSVAERGITDTQYF.

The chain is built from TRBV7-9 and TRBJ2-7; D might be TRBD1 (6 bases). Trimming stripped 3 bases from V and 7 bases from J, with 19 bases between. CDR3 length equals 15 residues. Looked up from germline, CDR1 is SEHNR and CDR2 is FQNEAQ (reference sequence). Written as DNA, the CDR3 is TGTGCCAGCAGCTTGGGGGACACCACGCCCCGGGAGCAGTACTTC. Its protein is CASSLGDTTPREQYF.

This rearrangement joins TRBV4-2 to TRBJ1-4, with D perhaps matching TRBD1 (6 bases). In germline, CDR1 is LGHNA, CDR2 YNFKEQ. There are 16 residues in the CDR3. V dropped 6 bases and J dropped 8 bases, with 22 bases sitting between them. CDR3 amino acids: CASRRGGGDKDEKLFF. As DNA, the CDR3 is TGTGCCAGCAGGCGAGGTGGGGGGGACAAGGACGAAAAACTGTTTTTT.

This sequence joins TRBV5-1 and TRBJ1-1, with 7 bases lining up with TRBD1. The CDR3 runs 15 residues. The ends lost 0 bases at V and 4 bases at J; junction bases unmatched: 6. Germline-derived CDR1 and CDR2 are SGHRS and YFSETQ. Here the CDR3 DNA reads TGCGCCAGCAGCTTGGAGGGGGCTAGGGGCACTGAAGCTTTCTTT. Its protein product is CASSLEGARGTEAFF. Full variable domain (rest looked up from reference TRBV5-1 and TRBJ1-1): KAGVTQTPRYLIKTRGQQVTLSCSPISGHRSVSWYQQTPGQGLQFLFEYFSETQRNKGNFPGRFSGRQFSNSRSEMNVSTLELGDSALYLCASSLEGARGTEAFFGQGTRLTVV.